The 4 T cell receptor beta chains presented below share a single source sample, sequenced in a study of human T cells and chemical hapten exposure. It was from unfractionated whole blood that total RNA was extracted. The library labeled individual cDNA molecules by adding unique molecular identifiers to them. From the reads, TCRdb called clonotypes with MiXCR, one entry per CDR3 protein. The sample includes fewer than 150,000 distinct CDR3 sequences, 6.5% to 10% of them seen just once. The sequenced sample was whole blood. The receptors here all came from a human donor in good health. Some clones in this sample may be carry-over from other donors' samples.

This clonotype was seen at least ten times. CDR3 coding DNA: TGTGCCAGCAGTACCTCCCGGACGGCCAACACCGGGGAGCTGTTTTTT. Protein product: CASSTSRTANTGELFF. The chain carries TRBV27 and TRBJ2-2; D remains unclear. V shed 5 bases and J shed 2 bases, with 15 bases lying between them. Germline V gives CDR1 MNHEY, CDR2 SMNVEV (reference sequence). This CDR3 is 16 amino acids long.

This clonotype was recorded at least ten times. This chain connects TRBV27 to TRBJ1-4, with D possibly TRBD1 on 5 matching bases. The V end lost 2 bases, the J end lost 4 bases, and 11 bases lay between the germline ends. Germline loops: CDR1 MNHEY, CDR2 SMNVEV (reference sequence). This CDR3 spans 15 amino acids. CDR3 coding DNA: TGTGCCAGCAGTTTAAGGGGCGGAATTAATGAAAAACTGTTTTTT. The encoded protein is CASSLRGGINEKLFF.

Only a few counts were recorded for this clonotype. The chain couples TRBV20-1 to TRBJ2-7; 7 nucleotides agree with TRBD2. The trim removed 4 bases at V and 3 bases at J, leaving 6 bases unmatched. CDR3 length equals 13 residues. Germline V gene data show CDR1 as DFQATT and CDR2 as SNEGSKA (reference sequence). CDR3 protein: CSATGGGYYEQYF. The CDR3 DNA is TGCAGTGCTACTGGGGGGGGGTACTACGAGCAGTACTTC.

In this sample, this clonotype turned up many times. The chain recombines TRBV7-2 with TRBJ2-7, with 9 bases lining up with TRBD2. Germline assignment: CDR1 SGHTA and CDR2 FQGNSA. The CDR3 totals 14 residues. J gave up 4 bases and V 2 bases, and 3 bases lay outside the gene matches. The CDR3: CASSLIAGAYEQYF. CDR3 bases: TGTGCCAGCAGCTTAATAGCGGGAGCGTACGAGCAGTACTTC.